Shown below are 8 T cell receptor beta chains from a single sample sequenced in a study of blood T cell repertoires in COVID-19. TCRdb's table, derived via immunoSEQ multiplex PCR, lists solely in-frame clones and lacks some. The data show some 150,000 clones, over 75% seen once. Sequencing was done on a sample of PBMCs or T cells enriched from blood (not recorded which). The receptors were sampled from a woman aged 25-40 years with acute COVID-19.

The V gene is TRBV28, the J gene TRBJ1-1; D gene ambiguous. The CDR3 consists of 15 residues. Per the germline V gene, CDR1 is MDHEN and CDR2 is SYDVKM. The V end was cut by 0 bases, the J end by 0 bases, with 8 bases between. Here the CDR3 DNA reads TGTGCCAGCAGTTTATGGGTTAACATGAACACTGAAGCTTTCTTT. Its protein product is CASSLWVNMNTEAFF.

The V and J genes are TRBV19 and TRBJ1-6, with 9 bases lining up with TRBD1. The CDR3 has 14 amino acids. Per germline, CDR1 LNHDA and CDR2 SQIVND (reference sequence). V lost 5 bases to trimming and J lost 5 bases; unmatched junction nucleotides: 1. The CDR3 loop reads CASSRDRDNSPLHF. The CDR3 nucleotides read TGTGCCAGTAGTCGGGACAGGGATAATTCACCCCTCCACTTT. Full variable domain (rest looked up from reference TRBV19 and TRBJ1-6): DGGITQSPKYLFRKEGQNVTLSCEQNLNHDAMYWYRQDPGQGLRLIYYSQIVNDFQKGDIAEGYSVSREKKESFPLTVTSAQKNPTAFYLCASSRDRDNSPLHFGNGTRLTVT.

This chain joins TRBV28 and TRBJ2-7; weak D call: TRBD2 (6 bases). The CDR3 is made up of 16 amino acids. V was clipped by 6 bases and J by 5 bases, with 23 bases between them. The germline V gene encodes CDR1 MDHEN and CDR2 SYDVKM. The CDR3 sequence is CASSHGGAERYHEQYF. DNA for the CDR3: TGTGCCAGCAGCCACGGCGGGGCGGAAAGGTATCACGAGCAGTACTTC.

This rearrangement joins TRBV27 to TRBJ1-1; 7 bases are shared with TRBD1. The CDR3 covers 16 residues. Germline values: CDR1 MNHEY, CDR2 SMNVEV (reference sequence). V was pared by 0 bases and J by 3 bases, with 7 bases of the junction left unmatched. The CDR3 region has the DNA TGTGCCAGCAGTTTATCCAGGGGGGAGGTGTACACTGAAGCTTTCTTT. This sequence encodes CASSLSRGEVYTEAFF.

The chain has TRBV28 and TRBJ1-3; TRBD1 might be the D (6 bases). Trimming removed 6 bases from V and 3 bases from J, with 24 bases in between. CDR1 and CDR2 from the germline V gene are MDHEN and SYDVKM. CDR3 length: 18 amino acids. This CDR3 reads CASSSRGAAGPGGNTIYF. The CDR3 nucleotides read TGTGCCAGCAGCTCCCGGGGGGCAGCGGGGCCGGGTGGAAACACCATATATTTT.

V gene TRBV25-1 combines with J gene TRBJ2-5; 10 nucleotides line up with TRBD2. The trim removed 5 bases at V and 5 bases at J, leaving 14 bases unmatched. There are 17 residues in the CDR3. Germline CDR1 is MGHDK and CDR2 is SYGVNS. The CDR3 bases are TGTGCCAGCAGTCCCCCGGGTGCTCTAGCGGGAGTGGAGACCCAGTACTTC. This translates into CASSPPGALAGVETQYF. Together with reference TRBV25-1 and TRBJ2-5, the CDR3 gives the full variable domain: EADIYQTPRYLVIGTGKKITLECSQTMGHDKMYWYQQDPGMELHLIHYSYGVNSTEKGDLSSESTVSRIRTEHFPLTLESARPSHTSQYLCASSPPGALAGVETQYFGPGTRLLVL.

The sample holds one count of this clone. The CDR3 sequence: CATSRALSGTPYEQYF. The CDR3, as DNA: TGTGCCACCAGCAGAGCATTGAGCGGGACCCCCTACGAGCAGTACTTC. The chain links TRBV15 to TRBJ2-7, with 7 nucleotides matching TRBD2. V gave up 1 base and J gave up 2 bases; unmatched junction bases: 8. Germline assignment: CDR1 LNHNV and CDR2 YYDKDF (reference sequence). The CDR3 has 16 amino acids.

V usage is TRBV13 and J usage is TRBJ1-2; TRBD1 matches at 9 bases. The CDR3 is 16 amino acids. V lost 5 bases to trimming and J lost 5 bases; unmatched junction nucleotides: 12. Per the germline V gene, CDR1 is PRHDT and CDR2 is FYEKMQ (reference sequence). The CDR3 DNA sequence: TGTGCCAGCAGCGGAACGGGACAGGGTGAAAGATATGGCTACACCTTC. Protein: CASSGTGQGERYGYTF.